What follows describes a single T cell receptor beta chain. This specimen includes other DNA sequences encoding the same CDR3. From germline, CDR1 is KGHSH and CDR2 LQKENI. The V end lost 3 bases, the J end lost 5 bases, and 8 bases lay between the germline ends. The CDR3 is 13 residues long. The sample is drawn from a study of blood T cell repertoires in COVID-19. Study in general: Some COVID-19 samples were acute and others convalescent; all came from the United States, Italy and Spain. The analysed material was cDNA or gDNA that came from T cells, B-cell-depleted T cells, or PBMCs.

Per the original methods: Counts of nucleated cells, estimated from reference gene primer amplification, were obtained. The repertoire was sequenced with immunoSEQ multiplex PCR; TCRdb's copy has only in-frame clones and lacks some. V and J calls and clone size are those listed in that table; D and trimming were worked out from the DNA. Of roughly 230,000 clones in the sample, about 86% were seen once. The chain employs TRBV18 and TRBJ1-5; no clear D. The sequenced sample was peripheral blood. The receptor was isolated from a man aged 35 to 55 with active or convalescent COVID-19. The CDR3 region is CASSPGRDQPQHF. CDR3 nucleotides: TGTGCCAGCTCACCTGGGAGGGATCAGCCCCAGCATTTT.